This entry concerns a single TCR beta chain. Its target is not known. This CDR3 region has 17 residues. CDR1 is SGHRS, CDR2 YFSETQ, per germline. Trimming left V 2 bases short and J 2 bases short, with 14 bases between. The data are from a study of OX40 agonist ivuxolimab in advanced cancers. Study as a whole: Antecedent anti-PD-1, anti-PD-L1 or anti-CTLA-4 therapy was permissible, with 40% having received some.

Method: immunoSEQ multiplex PCR; TCRdb's copy keeps in-frame clones and lacks some. The table lists about 69,000 clones, about 85% of them singletons. Study observations and caveats: The authors did not determine the antigen specificity of the expanded peripheral T cells.

The timepoints at which blood was sampled were baseline, cycle 4 day 1, and cycle 7 day 1. The sample consisted of CD4+ or CD8+ T cells sorted from blood, taken in a trial of the OX40 agonist ivuxolimab. The sequence was obtained from an adult with an advanced solid tumor such as melanoma, head and neck, liver or kidney cancer. The chain recombines TRBV5-1 with TRBJ2-6; D could derive from TRBD1 or TRBD2 (5 bases each). The CDR3 DNA is TGCGCCAGCAGCTTCCGGGACGGTGCCCCTGGGGCCAACGTCCTGACTTTC. Protein: CASSFRDGAPGANVLTF.